These 15 T cell receptor beta chains came from one sample sequenced in a study of early T cells in non-severe SARS-CoV-2 infection. A single record per CDR3 protein comes from TCRdb applying MiXCR to the 5' RACE reads. The sample contains about 39,000 distinct CDR3 sequences, more than 6.5% of which appear only once. Sequenced: whole blood. All receptors come from an adult who was a healthcare worker with PCR-confirmed SARS-CoV-2 infection or an uninfected control (not recorded which).

This clonotype has a count of ten or more. CDR3 nucleotide sequence: TGTGCCAGCAGCAGGGACAGGGAAATGCTAGGTGAGCAGTTCTTC. Translated: CASSRDREMLGEQFF. This chain links TRBV7-2 with TRBJ2-1, with TRBD1 matching over 9 bases. V dropped 5 bases and J dropped 9; count of bases not matched to a gene: 11. Germline lookup yields CDR1 SGHTA and CDR2 FQGNSA. This CDR3 has 15 residues.

This clonotype was seen repeatedly, ten times or more. The CDR3: CAISEIAGSTDTQYF. The CDR3, as DNA: TGTGCCATCAGTGAGATAGCGGGGTCCACAGATACGCAGTATTTT. This rearrangement joins TRBV10-3 to TRBJ2-3, with 8 bases lining up with TRBD2. Germline lookup yields CDR1 ENHRY and CDR2 SYGVKD. V lost 2 bases, J lost 2 bases, and 3 bases stayed unmatched. The CDR3 has 15 amino acids.

This clonotype was counted a few times. This chain uses TRBV29-1 with TRBJ1-4, with 7 positions matching TRBD1. V dropped 4 bases and J dropped 7; count of bases not matched to a gene: 6. This CDR3 comprises 13 residues. Germline assignment: CDR1 SQVTM and CDR2 ANQGSEA. The CDR3, as DNA: TGCAGCGTTGCCTCAGGGGGAAGTGAAAAACTGTTTTTT. It specifies CSVASGGSEKLFF.

The chain uses TRBV6-6 and TRBJ1-2; D perhaps matches TRBD1 (5 bases). CDR1 and CDR2 from the germline V gene are MNHNY and SVGAGI (reference sequence). The germline V and J ends were trimmed by 6 bases and 7 bases, with 15 bases remaining between them. CDR3 length: 13 amino acids. The CDR3 here is CASRNAGTAGYTF. The CDR3 DNA follows: TGTGCCAGCAGAAACGCCGGGACGGCTGGCTACACCTTC.

This clonotype has more than one count but fewer than ten. This chain joins TRBV28 and TRBJ2-1; 14 bases align to TRBD2. Germline V gene data show CDR1 as MDHEN and CDR2 as SYDVKM. This CDR3 contains 18 residues. The V gene end was trimmed by 2 bases and the J gene end by 3 bases; junction bases not matched to a gene: 6. CDR3 in amino acids: CASSLGLAGGRSYNEQFF. In DNA form, the CDR3 reads TGTGCCAGCAGTTTAGGACTAGCGGGGGGTCGAAGCTACAATGAGCAGTTCTTC.

The J gene is TRBJ2-1, the V gene TRBV27; 9 nucleotides align to TRBD1. Germline trimming cut 6 bases from V and 5 bases from J; bases unmatched to any gene: 8. The CDR3 sequence is 15 residues long. Looked up from germline, CDR1 is MNHEY and CDR2 is SMNVEV (reference sequence). CDR3 region: CASSKGDRAHNEQFF. Written as DNA, the CDR3 is TGTGCCAGCAGCAAGGGGGACAGGGCCCACAATGAGCAGTTCTTC.

This clonotype was recorded a few times. J is TRBJ2-3 and V is TRBV29-1; D is unclear. The CDR3 runs to 11 residues. Germline CDR1 is SQVTM and CDR2 is ANQGSEA. Trimming took 6 bases from V and 8 from J, leaving 12 bases between them. The DNA for the CDR3 is TGCAGCGTCCTCGACCATCCTACGCAGTATTTT. Its translation is CSVLDHPTQYF.

This clonotype was seen ten or more times. The chain carries TRBV19 and TRBJ1-2; tentative D call: TRBD1 (6 bases). Germline-derived CDR1 and CDR2 are LNHDA and SQIVND (reference sequence). Trimming pared 5 bases from V and 9 bases from J, leaving 34 bases between. The CDR3 has 19 amino acids. CDR3 bases: TGTGCCAGTAGTCCTCAAACCGGGACATCGTCCTTTAAAACCCATCGCTACACCTTC. Protein: CASSPQTGTSSFKTHRYTF.

In this sample, this clonotype turned up a few times. The rearrangement uses TRBV5-6 and TRBJ2-5; D is unclear. V lost 4 bases and J 12 bases, leaving 16 bases between the germline ends. This CDR3 has 12 residues. Germline CDR1 and CDR2: SGHDT and YYEEEE. The CDR3 sequence: CASSRQEIVEYF. CDR3 bases: TGTGCCAGCAGCAGACAAGAAATAGTGGAGTACTTC.

The table lists this clonotype with many counts. This chain uses TRBV6-4 with TRBJ1-2; D not certain. The CDR3 runs to 10 residues. The germline V and J ends were trimmed by 10 bases and 5 bases, with 8 bases remaining between them. Germline lookup yields CDR1 MRHNA and CDR2 SNTAGT. The CDR3 loop is CANLGYGYTF. The CDR3 DNA sequence: TGTGCCAACCTAGGATATGGCTACACCTTC.

This clonotype was counted at least ten times. The chain has TRBV20-1 and TRBJ2-1, with D tentatively TRBD2 (5 bases). V was shortened by 4 bases and J by 5 bases, with 12 bases between the two germline ends. Looked up from germline, CDR1 is DFQATT and CDR2 is SNEGSKA (reference sequence). The CDR3 is 13 amino acids. In nucleotides, the CDR3 is TGCAGTGCTATCCCCGGACTTAACAATGAGCAGTTCTTC. Its protein product is CSAIPGLNNEQFF.

This clonotype was seen ten or more times. The V call is TRBV20-1, the J call TRBJ1-5, with TRBD1 matching over 8 bases. Germline V gene lookup returns CDR1 DFQATT and CDR2 SNEGSKA (reference sequence). V lost 3 bases to trimming and J lost 0 bases; unmatched junction nucleotides: 10. CDR3 size: 17 residues. The CDR3 is CSASRMTGAYSNQPQHF. The CDR3 nucleotides read TGCAGTGCTAGTAGAATGACAGGGGCCTATAGCAATCAGCCCCAGCATTTT.

This rearrangement joins TRBV10-1 to TRBJ1-3; D might be TRBD1 (5 bases). The CDR3 totals 14 residues. Per germline, CDR1 WNHNN and CDR2 SYGVQD (reference sequence). V lost 2 bases, J lost 0 bases, and 5 bases lay in between. CDR3 sequence (DNA): TGCGCCAGCAGTGAGGACAGCTCTGGAAACACCATATATTTT. It specifies CASSEDSSGNTIYF.

This clonotype was detected ten times or more. This chain joins TRBV28 and TRBJ1-1; D is undetermined. The germline V gene has CDR1 MDHEN and CDR2 SYDVKM. The CDR3 runs 13 residues. The germline V and J ends were trimmed by 8 bases and 1 base, with 11 bases remaining between them. CDR3 in DNA: TGTGCCAGCTTTCGGGCAGGGAACACTGAAGCTTTCTTT. Its translation: CASFRAGNTEAFF.

This clonotype was observed a handful of times. As DNA, the CDR3 is TGTGCCAGCAGTCGACTAGCGGGGGGCACAGATACGCAGTATTTT. It specifies CASSRLAGGTDTQYF. The V gene is TRBV12-3 or TRBV12-4, the J gene TRBJ2-3; the match to TRBD2 covers 12 bases. V shed 5 bases and J 1 base; nucleotides not matched to a gene: 1. The length of the CDR3 is 15 residues.